What follows are 18 T cell receptor beta chains derived from one specimen sequenced in a study of blood T cell repertoires in COVID-19. Data came from immunoSEQ multiplex PCR; TCRdb stores just in-frame clones and leaves some out. Of about 350,000 clones listed, 80% to 90% were seen once; the top ten hold about 6%. Sequences were obtained from peripheral blood. The receptors here all came from a woman aged 45 to 65 with COVID-19, enrolled during active disease.

V is TRBV12-5 and J is TRBJ2-4; 13 bases fit TRBD2. The V and J ends lost 6 bases and 5 bases, in that order; junction bases with no gene match: 7. The length of the CDR3 is 16 residues. The V gene's germline CDR1 is LGHNT and CDR2 FRNRAP. Here the CDR3 reads CASGRGLAGSQNIQYF. For the CDR3, the DNA is TGTGCTAGTGGCCGGGGACTAGCGGGATCTCAAAACATTCAGTACTTC.

The chain is built from TRBV27 and TRBJ1-6, with D unresolved. Germline lookup yields CDR1 MNHEY and CDR2 SMNVEV (reference sequence). Trimming removed 2 bases from V and 4 bases from J, with 6 bases in between. CDR3 length equals 14 residues. DNA for the CDR3: TGTGCCAGCAGTTTAGGCCCTTATAATTCACCCCTCCACTTT. This gives the protein CASSLGPYNSPLHF.

This rearrangement joins TRBV19 to TRBJ2-7; 9 bases line up with TRBD1. This CDR3 is 15 amino acids long. Germline-derived CDR1 and CDR2 are LNHDA and SQIVND (reference sequence). J gave up 2 bases and V 5 bases, and 7 bases lay outside the gene matches. The CDR3 reads CASSAGTGFPYEQYF. CDR3 bases: TGTGCCAGTAGTGCCGGGACAGGGTTCCCCTACGAGCAGTACTTC.

The chain employs TRBV19 and TRBJ1-2, with TRBD1 identical over 11 bases. In germline, CDR1 is LNHDA, CDR2 SQIVND (reference sequence). Trimming cost V 3 bases and J 12 bases; bases outside gene matches: 6. This CDR3 is built from 13 residues. CDR3 in amino acids: CASSIGTGGSNTF. The CDR3 DNA reads as TGTGCCAGTAGTATCGGGACAGGGGGTAGCAACACCTTC.

The V and J genes are TRBV5-1 and TRBJ2-5; 9 positions agree with TRBD1. The CDR3 is 14 residues long. Trimming removed 4 bases from V and 4 bases from J; junction bases left unmatched: 5. Germline V gene sequence: CDR1 SGHRS, CDR2 YFSETQ. CDR3 DNA: TGCGCCAGCAGCCCAGGACAGGGGCTAGAGACCCAGTACTTC. This encodes CASSPGQGLETQYF.

The V call is TRBV24-1, the J call TRBJ2-7; D perhaps matches TRBD2 (7 bases). Germline V lookup: CDR1 KGHDR, CDR2 SFDVKD. The length of the CDR3 is 16 residues. Trimming removed 2 bases at V and 6 bases at J, with 19 bases between. The CDR3: CATSDSQGGGVGEQYF. The CDR3 DNA reads as TGTGCCACCAGTGATTCACAGGGAGGGGGGGTCGGCGAGCAGTACTTC.

This clone was detected only once. The chain uses TRBV6-2 or TRBV6-3 and TRBJ2-7, with 8 bases fitting TRBD2. This CDR3 has 16 amino acids. V was pared by 0 bases and J by 2 bases, with 6 bases of the junction left unmatched. The germline V gene has CDR1 MNHEY and CDR2 SVGEGT. The CDR3 region is CASSYSRTSRTYEQYF. In DNA, the CDR3 is TGTGCCAGCAGTTACTCACGGACTAGCAGAACCTACGAGCAGTACTTC.

The V gene is TRBV18, the J gene TRBJ1-1, with TRBD1 matching over 7 bases. This CDR3 is 13 amino acids long. Unmatched junction bases numbered 3, after V lost 8 bases and J lost 0 bases. Germline CDR1 is KGHSH and CDR2 is LQKENI. The DNA for the CDR3 is TGTGCCAGCAAACAGGGGATGAACACTGAAGCTTTCTTT. Encoded protein: CASKQGMNTEAFF.

The chain joins TRBV24-1 to TRBJ2-7; 8 positions match TRBD1. The CDR3 extends over 12 amino acids. V dropped 10 bases and J dropped 3; count of bases not matched to a gene: 4. Germline CDR1 KGHDR, CDR2 SFDVKD. DNA of the CDR3: TGTGCCACGGGGACAGGAGGCTACGAGCAGTACTTC. Amino acids: CATGTGGYEQYF.

The chain employs TRBV11-1 and TRBJ1-1; 9 bases are shared with TRBD1. V lost 5 bases, J lost 1 base, and 2 bases stayed unmatched. The germline V gene has CDR1 SGHAT and CDR2 FQDESV (reference sequence). The CDR3 has 14 amino acids. The CDR3: CASSTGQGNTEAFF. CDR3 in DNA: TGTGCCAGCAGCACGGGACAGGGGAACACTGAAGCTTTCTTT.

The chain is built from TRBV5-4 and TRBJ2-7; TRBD2 might be the D (7 bases). This CDR3 comprises 14 residues. Trimming shortened V by 0 bases and J by 2 bases, and 9 bases separated the two germline ends. CDR1 and CDR2 from the germline V gene are SGHNT and YYREEE (reference sequence). For the CDR3, the DNA is TGTGCCAGCAGCTTGGAAGGGGGGGCCTACGAGCAGTACTTC. Translation: CASSLEGGAYEQYF.

The chain employs TRBV14 and TRBJ1-2; 8 bases are a match to TRBD1. CDR1 and CDR2 (germline): SGHDN, FVKESK. The junction had 8 bases not matched to a gene; V was cut back by 3 bases and J by 2 bases. This CDR3 region has 16 residues. CDR3 in DNA: TGTGCCAGCAGCCACAGTGGGCCAGGGGGCAACTATGGCTACACCTTC. Its protein is CASSHSGPGGNYGYTF.

This rearrangement joins TRBV5-4 to TRBJ2-1; the D gene is possibly TRBD1 (5 bases). The CDR3 loop spans 14 amino acids. Germline CDR1 is SGHNT and CDR2 is YYREEE (reference sequence). V lost 1 base to trimming and J lost 8 bases, with 13 bases between them. The CDR3 reads CASSLQGRFDEQFF. DNA of the CDR3: TGTGCCAGCAGCTTGCAGGGCCGGTTCGATGAGCAGTTCTTC.

The CDR3 sequence is CASSLTGYGVEAFF. The CDR3 coding sequence is TGTGCCAGCAGTCTGACAGGGTACGGTGTAGAAGCTTTCTTT. The V gene is TRBV2, the J gene TRBJ1-1, with 7 nucleotides matching TRBD1. This CDR3 is 14 amino acids long. Trimming cost V 5 bases and J 8 bases; bases outside gene matches: 11. CDR1 is SNHLY, CDR2 FYNNEI, per germline.

The chain recombines TRBV5-6 with TRBJ2-7; the match to TRBD1 covers 8 bases. Germline CDR1 reads SGHDT; CDR2 reads YYEEEE. With V trimmed by 4 bases and J by 3 bases, 3 bases remained unmatched. This CDR3 is built from 13 residues. The CDR3 reads CASSTDRVYEQYF. CDR3 nucleotides: TGTGCCAGCAGCACGGACAGGGTCTACGAGCAGTACTTC.

The V gene is TRBV11-2, the J gene TRBJ1-1; 8 bases are a match to TRBD1. CDR1 and CDR2 from the germline V gene are SGHAT and FQNNGV. The CDR3 is 15 amino acids. V trimming: 5 bases; J trimming: 1 base; junction bases outside the gene matches: 6. Written as DNA, the CDR3 is TGTGCCAGCAGCCCAGCAACAGGGGGGAACACTGAAGCTTTCTTT. Translating it yields CASSPATGGNTEAFF.

Many counts were recorded for this clone. The chain couples TRBV7-8 to TRBJ1-2; TRBD1 matches at 7 bases. V was pared by 1 base and J by 0 bases, with 5 bases of the junction left unmatched. CDR3 length equals 16 residues. Germline V CDR1 and CDR2: SGHVS, FQNEAQ. CDR3 loop: CASSLVGQDSNYGYTF. The CDR3 DNA reads as TGTGCCAGCAGCTTAGTAGGACAGGACTCTAACTATGGCTACACCTTC.

The J gene is TRBJ2-1, the V gene TRBV7-2, with D maybe TRBD1 (6 bases). This CDR3 is 16 amino acids long. Trimming removed 3 bases at V and 8 bases at J, with 20 bases between. Germline V gene sequence: CDR1 SGHTA, CDR2 FQGNSA. CDR3 region: CASSFRSGAAGDEQFF. CDR3 sequence (DNA): TGTGCCAGCAGCTTCAGGTCAGGGGCAGCTGGGGATGAGCAGTTCTTC.